This T cell receptor beta chain was recovered during a study of T cells expressing NK-cell markers. The overall study: Repertoire data for TCR beta were derived from sorted T cells (CD3+CD56+NKG2C+, CD3+CD56+NKG2C- and CD3+CD56-NKG2C+).

Germline-derived CDR1 and CDR2 are DFQATT and SNEGSKA (reference sequence). The CDR3 consists of 14 residues. Synthesis of TCR beta cDNA relied on 5'RACE template switching carrying UMIs. TCRdb re-called the 5' RACE reads; one entry per CDR3 protein, DNA not given. The table for this sample gives hundreds of thousands of distinct CDR3 sequences. Sequencing was done on a sample of blood T cells: a sorted CD56 or NKG2C T cell subset, CD4+ or CD8+ T cells, or bulk PBMC T cells (not recorded which). The TCR sequence derives from a woman aged 18 to 75 in good health. This chain connects TRBV20-1 to TRBJ2-5; TCRdb picks TRBD1, but there is no DNA to check that call. The CDR3 sequence is CSARDGTPRETQYF.